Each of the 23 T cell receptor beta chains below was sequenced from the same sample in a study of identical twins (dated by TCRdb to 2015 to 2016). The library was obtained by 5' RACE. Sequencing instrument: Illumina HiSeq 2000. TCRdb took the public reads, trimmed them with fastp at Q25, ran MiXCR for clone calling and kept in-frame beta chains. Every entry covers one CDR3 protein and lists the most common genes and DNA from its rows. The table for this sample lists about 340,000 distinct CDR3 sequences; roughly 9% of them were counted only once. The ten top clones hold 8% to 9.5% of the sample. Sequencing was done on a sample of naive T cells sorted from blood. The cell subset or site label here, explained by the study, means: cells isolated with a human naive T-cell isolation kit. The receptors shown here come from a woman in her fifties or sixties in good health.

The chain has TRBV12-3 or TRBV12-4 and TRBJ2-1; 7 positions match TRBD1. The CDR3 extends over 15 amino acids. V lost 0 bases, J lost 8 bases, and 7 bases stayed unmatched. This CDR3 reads CASSLAQGVGDEQFF. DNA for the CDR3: TGTGCCAGCAGTTTAGCTCAGGGGGTAGGCGATGAGCAGTTCTTC.

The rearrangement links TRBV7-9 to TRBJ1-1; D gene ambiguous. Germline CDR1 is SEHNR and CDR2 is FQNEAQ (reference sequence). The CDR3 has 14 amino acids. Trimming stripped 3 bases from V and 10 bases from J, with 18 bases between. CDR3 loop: CASSFYGQSGRAFF. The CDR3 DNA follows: TGTGCCAGCAGCTTTTACGGGCAGTCGGGCCGAGCTTTCTTT.

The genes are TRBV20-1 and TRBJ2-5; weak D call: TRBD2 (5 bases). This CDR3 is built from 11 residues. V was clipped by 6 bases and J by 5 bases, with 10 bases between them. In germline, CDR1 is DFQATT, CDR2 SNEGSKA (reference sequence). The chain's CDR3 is CSAERMETQYF. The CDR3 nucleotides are TGCAGTGCCGAGCGGATGGAGACCCAGTACTTC.

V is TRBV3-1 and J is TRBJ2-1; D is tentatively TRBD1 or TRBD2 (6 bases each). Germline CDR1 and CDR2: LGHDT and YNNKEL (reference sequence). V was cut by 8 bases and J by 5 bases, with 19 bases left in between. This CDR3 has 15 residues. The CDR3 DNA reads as TGTGCCAGCTCCCTCCCACCGGGGGCCGACAATGAGCAGTTCTTC. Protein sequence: CASSLPPGADNEQFF.

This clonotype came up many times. The CDR3 sequence is CASRRRDLEKLFF. DNA of the CDR3: TGTGCCAGCAGGAGGAGGGACCTTGAAAAACTGTTTTTT. The rearrangement joins TRBV6-6 to TRBJ1-4; D might be TRBD1 (5 bases). Germline CDR1 and CDR2: MNHNY and SVGAGI (reference sequence). The CDR3 runs to 13 residues. With 6 bases removed from V and 7 bases from J, the gap between germline ends came to 12 bases.

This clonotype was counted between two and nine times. The CDR3 DNA reads TGTGCCAGCGCCAAAGTCGGTGAGCAGTTCTTC. Residues: CASAKVGEQFF. The V gene is TRBV11-3, the J gene TRBJ2-1; D not resolved. This CDR3 comprises 11 residues. Trimming pared 8 bases from V and 9 bases from J, leaving 11 bases between. Germline CDR1 SGHNT, CDR2 YENEEA.

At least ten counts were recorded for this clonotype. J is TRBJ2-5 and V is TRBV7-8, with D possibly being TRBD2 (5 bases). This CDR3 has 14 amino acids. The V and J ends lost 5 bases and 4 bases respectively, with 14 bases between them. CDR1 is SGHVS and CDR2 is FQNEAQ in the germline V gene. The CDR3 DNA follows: TGTGCCAGCAGCAGGAGGCTACCCCGAGAGACCCAGTACTTC. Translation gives CASSRRLPRETQYF.

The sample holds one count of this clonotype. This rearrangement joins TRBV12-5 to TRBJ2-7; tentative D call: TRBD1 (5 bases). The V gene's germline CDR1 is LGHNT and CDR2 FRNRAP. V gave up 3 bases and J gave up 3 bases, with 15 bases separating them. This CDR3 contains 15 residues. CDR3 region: CASGFQGMEDYEQYF. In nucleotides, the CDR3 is TGTGCTAGTGGTTTTCAGGGTATGGAAGACTACGAGCAGTACTTC.

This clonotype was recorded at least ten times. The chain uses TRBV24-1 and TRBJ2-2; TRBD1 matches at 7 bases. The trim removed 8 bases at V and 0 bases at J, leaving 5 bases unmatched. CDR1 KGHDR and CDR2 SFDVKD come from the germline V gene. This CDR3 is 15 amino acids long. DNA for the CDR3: TGTGCCACCAAGGGACAGTACGCGAACACCGGGGAGCTGTTTTTT. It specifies CATKGQYANTGELFF.

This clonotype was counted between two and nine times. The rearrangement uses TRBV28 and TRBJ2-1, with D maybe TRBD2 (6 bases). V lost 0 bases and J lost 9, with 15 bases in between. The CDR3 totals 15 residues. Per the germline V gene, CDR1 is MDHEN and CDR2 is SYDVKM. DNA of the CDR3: TGTGCCAGCAGTTTATGGGGCGGGGTGATTGGTGAGCAGTTCTTC. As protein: CASSLWGGVIGEQFF.

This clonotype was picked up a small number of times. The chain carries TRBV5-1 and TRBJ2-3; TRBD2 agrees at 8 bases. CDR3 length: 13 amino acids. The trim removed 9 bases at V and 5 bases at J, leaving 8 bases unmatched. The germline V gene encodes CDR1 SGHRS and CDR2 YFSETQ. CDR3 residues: CATREGLGDTQYF. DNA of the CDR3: TGCGCCACTCGGGAGGGCCTTGGAGATACGCAGTATTTT.

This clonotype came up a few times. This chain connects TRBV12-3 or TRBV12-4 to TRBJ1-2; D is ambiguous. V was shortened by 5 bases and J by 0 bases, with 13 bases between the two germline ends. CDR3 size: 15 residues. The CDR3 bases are TGTGCCAGCAGTCCCCGGCAGGCTTCTAACTATGGCTACACCTTC. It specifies CASSPRQASNYGYTF.

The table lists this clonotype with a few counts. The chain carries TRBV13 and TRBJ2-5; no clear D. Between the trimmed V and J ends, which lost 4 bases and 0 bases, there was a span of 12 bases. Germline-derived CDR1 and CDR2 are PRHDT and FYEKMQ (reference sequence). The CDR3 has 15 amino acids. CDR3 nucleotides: TGTGCCAGCAGCTCATTGGACCTGTACCAAGAGACCCAGTACTTC. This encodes CASSSLDLYQETQYF.

The CDR3 DNA reads as TGTGCCAGCTCACCACGGAAGAATGAAAAACTGTTTTTT. Its protein product is CASSPRKNEKLFF. V usage is TRBV18 and J usage is TRBJ1-4; no definite D call. V dropped 1 base and J dropped 5 bases, with 5 bases sitting between them. The CDR3 has 13 residues. Germline CDR1 KGHSH, CDR2 LQKENI.

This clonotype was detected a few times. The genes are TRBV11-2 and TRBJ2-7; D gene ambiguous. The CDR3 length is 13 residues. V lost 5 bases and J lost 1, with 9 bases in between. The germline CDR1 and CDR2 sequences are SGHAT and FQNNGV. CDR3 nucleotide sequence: TGTGCCAGCAGCCCAAGGTGGTCCTACGAGCAGTACGTC. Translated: CASSPRWSYEQYV.

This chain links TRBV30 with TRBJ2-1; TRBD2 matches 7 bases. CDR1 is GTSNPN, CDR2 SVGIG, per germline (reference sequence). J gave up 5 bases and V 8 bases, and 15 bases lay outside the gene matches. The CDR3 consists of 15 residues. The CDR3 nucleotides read TGTGCCCTAGTGAGGGCTCGGGACTACGACAATGAGCAGTTCTTC. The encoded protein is CALVRARDYDNEQFF.

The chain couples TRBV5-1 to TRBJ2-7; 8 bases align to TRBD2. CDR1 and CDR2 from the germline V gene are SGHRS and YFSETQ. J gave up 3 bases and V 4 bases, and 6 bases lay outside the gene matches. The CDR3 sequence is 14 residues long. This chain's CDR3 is CASSARGGIYEQYF. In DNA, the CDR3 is TGCGCCAGCAGCGCTCGGGGGGGGATCTACGAGCAGTACTTC.

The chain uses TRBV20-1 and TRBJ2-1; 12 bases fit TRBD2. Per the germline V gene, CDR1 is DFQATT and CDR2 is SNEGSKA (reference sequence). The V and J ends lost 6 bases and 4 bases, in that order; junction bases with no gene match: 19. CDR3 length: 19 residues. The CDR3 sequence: CSAFAWLAGGPGSYNEQFF. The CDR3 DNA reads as TGCAGTGCCTTCGCATGGCTAGCGGGAGGGCCGGGTTCATACAATGAGCAGTTCTTC.

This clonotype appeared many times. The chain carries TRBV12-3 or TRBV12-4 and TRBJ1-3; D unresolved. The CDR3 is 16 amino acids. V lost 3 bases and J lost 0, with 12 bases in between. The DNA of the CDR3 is TGTGCCAGCAGTTTCTACCTCAGACGCTCTGGAAACACCATATATTTT. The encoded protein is CASSFYLRRSGNTIYF.

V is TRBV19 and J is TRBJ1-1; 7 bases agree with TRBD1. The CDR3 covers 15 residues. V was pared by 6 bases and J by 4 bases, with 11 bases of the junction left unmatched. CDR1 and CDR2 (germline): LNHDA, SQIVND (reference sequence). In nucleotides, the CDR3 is TGTGCCAGTAGCCCCGACAGGGTACTGGGCACTGAAGCTTTCTTT. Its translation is CASSPDRVLGTEAFF. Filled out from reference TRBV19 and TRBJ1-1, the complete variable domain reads DGGITQSPKYLFRKEGQNVTLSCEQNLNHDAMYWYRQDPGQGLRLIYYSQIVNDFQKGDIAEGYSVSREKKESFPLTVTSAQKNPTAFYLCASSPDRVLGTEAFFGQGTRLTVV.

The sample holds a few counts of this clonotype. CDR3 residues: CASSLGLGGGGYTF. CDR3 in DNA: TGTGCCAGCAGCTTAGGCCTGGGAGGAGGTGGCTACACCTTC. The V call is TRBV7-2, the J call TRBJ1-2; no firm D call. The CDR3 is 14 residues long. V lost 1 base to trimming and J lost 7 bases, with 13 bases between them. Germline CDR1 is SGHTA and CDR2 is FQGNSA.

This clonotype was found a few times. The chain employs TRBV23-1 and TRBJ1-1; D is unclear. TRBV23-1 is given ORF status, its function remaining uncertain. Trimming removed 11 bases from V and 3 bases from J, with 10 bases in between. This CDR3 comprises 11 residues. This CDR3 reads CASKNDTEAFF. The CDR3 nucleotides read TGCGCCTCGAAAAACGACACTGAAGCTTTCTTT.

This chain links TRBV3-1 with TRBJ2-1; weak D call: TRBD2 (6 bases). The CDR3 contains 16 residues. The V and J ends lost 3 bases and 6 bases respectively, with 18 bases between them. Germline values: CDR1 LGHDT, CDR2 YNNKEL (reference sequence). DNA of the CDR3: TGTGCCAGCAGCCAGGCCGGCGGGGCAGCTATCAATGAGCAGTTCTTC. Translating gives CASSQAGGAAINEQFF.